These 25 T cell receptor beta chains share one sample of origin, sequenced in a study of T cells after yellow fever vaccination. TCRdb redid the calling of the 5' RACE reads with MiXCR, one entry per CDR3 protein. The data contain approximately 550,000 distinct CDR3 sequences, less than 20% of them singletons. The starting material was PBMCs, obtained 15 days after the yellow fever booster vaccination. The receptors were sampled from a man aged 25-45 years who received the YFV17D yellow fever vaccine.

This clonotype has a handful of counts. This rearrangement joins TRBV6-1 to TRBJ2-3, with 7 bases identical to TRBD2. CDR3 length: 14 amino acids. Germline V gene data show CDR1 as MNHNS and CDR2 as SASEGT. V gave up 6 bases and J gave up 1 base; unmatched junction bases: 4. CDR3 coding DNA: TGTGCCAGCAGACTCAGCGGGGGCACAGATACGCAGTATTTT. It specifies CASRLSGGTDTQYF.

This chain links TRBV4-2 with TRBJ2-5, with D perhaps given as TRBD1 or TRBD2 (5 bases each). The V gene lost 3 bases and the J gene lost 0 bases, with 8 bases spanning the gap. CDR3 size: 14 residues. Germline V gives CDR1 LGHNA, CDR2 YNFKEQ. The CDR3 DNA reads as TGTGCCAGCAGCCAGGGACGAAACCAAGAGACCCAGTACTTC. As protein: CASSQGRNQETQYF.

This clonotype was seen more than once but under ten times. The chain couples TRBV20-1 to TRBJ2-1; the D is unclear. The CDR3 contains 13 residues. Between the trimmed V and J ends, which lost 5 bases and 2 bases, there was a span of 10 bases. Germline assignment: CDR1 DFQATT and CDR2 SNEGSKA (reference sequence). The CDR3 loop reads CSASQPTYNEQFF. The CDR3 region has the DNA TGCAGTGCTTCCCAGCCCACCTACAATGAGCAGTTCTTC.

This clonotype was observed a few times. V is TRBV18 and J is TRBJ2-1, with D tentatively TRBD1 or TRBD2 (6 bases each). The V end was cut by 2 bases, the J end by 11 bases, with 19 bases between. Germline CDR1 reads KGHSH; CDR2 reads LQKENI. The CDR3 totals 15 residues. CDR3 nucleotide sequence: TGTGCCAGCTCACCAACGGGGGCTACTAGAATGCAGCAGTTCTTC. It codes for CASSPTGATRMQQFF. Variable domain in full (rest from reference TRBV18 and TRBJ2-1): NAGVMQNPRHLVRRRGQEARLRCSPMKGHSHVYWYRQLPEEGLKFMVYLQKENIIDESGMPKERFSAEFPKEGPSILRIQQVVRGDSAAYFCASSPTGATRMQQFFGPGTRLTVL.

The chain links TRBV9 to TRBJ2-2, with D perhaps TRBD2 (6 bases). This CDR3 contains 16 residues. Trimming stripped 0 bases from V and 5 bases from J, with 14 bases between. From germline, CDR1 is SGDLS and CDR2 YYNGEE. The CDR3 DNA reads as TGTGCCAGCAGCGTAGAAAGCGGTCGGGGGACCGGGGAGCTGTTTTTT. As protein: CASSVESGRGTGELFF. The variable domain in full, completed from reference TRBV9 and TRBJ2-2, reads DSGVTQTPKHLITATGQRVTLRCSPRSGDLSVYWYQQSLDQGLQFLIQYYNGEERAKGNILERFSAQQFPDLHSELNLSSLELGDSALYFCASSVESGRGTGELFFGEGSRLTVL.

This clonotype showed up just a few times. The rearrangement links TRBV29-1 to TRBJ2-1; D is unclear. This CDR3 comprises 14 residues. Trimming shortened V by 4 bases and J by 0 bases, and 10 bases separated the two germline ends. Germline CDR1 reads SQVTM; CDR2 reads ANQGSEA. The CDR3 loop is CSVGRPSSYNEQFF. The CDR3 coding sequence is TGCAGCGTTGGAAGGCCTAGCTCCTACAATGAGCAGTTCTTC.

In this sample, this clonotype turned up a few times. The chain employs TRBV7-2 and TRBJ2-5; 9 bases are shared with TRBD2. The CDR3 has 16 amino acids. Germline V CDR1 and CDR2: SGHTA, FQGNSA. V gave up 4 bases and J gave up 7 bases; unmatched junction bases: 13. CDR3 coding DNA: TGTGCCAGCAGCTCCTCCAGTAGCGGGAGCTTCTGGACCCAGTACTTC. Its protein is CASSSSSSGSFWTQYF.

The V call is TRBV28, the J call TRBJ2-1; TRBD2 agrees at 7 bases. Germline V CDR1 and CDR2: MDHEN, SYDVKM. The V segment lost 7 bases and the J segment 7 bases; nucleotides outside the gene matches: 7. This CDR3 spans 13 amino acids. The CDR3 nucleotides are TGTGCCAGCAAGGCGGGAGCCGTAAATGAGCAGTTCTTC. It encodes CASKAGAVNEQFF.

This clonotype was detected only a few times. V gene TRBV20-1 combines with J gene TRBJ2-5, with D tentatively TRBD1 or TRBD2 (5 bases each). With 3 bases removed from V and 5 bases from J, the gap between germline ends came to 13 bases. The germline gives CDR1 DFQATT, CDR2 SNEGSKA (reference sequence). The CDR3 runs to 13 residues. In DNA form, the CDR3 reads TGCAGTGCTAGCGGGACCCCGCGGGAGACCCAGTACTTC. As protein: CSASGTPRETQYF.

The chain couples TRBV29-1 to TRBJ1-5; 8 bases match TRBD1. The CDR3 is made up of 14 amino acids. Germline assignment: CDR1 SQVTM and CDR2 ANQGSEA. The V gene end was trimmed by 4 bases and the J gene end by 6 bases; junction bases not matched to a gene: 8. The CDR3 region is CSVAGGEAGQPQHF. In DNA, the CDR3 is TGCAGCGTTGCAGGGGGCGAGGCGGGTCAGCCCCAGCATTTT.

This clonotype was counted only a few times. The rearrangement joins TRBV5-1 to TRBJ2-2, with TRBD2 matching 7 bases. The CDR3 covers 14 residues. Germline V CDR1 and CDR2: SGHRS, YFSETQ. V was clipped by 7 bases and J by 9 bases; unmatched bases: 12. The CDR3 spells CASFPQAGVRELFF. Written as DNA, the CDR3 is TGCGCCAGCTTTCCGCAGGCGGGAGTCAGGGAGCTGTTTTTT.

CDR3 residues: CASSQDGLAGRRHEQYF. CDR3 DNA: TGTGCCAGCAGCCAAGATGGGCTAGCGGGAAGGAGGCACGAGCAGTACTTC. The genes are TRBV7-2 and TRBJ2-7; 9 nucleotides match TRBD2. The V gene's germline CDR1 is SGHTA and CDR2 FQGNSA. The CDR3 extends over 17 amino acids. V dropped 5 bases and J dropped 5; count of bases not matched to a gene: 16.

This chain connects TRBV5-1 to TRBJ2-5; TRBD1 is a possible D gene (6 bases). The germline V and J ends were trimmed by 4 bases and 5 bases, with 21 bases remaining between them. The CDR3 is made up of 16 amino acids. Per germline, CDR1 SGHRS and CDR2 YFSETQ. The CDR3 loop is CASSPSGNRVGETQYF. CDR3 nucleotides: TGCGCCAGCAGCCCCTCAGGGAACAGGGTCGGGGAGACCCAGTACTTC.

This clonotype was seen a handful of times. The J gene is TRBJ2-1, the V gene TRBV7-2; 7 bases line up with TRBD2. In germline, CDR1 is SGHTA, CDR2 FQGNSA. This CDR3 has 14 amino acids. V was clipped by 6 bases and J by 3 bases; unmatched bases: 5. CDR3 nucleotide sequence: TGTGCCAGCAGTCACCGGACTAGCTACAATGAGCAGTTCTTC. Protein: CASSHRTSYNEQFF.

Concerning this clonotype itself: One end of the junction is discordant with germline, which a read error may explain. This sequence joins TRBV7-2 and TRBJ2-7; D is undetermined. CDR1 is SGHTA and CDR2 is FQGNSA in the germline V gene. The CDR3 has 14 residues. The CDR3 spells CDSSLVGFSTEQYF. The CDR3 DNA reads TGTGACAGCAGCTTAGTCGGTTTCAGCACCGAGCAGTACTTC. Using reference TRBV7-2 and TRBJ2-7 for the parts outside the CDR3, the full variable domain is GAGVSQSPSNKVTEKGKDVELRCDPISGHTALYWYRQSLGQGLEFLIYFQGNSAPDKSGLPSDRFSAERTGGSVSTLTIQRTQQEDSAVYLCDSSLVGFSTEQYFGPGTRLTVT.

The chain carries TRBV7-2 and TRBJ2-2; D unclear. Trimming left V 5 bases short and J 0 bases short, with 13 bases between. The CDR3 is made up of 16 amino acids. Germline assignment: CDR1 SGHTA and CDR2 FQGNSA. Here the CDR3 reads CASSVSSSTNTGELFF. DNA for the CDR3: TGTGCCAGCAGCGTCTCCTCCTCCACGAACACCGGGGAGCTGTTTTTT.

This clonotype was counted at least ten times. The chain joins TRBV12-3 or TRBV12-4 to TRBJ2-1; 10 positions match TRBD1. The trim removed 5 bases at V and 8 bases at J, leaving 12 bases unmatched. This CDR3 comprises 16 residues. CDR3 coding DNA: TGTGCCAGCAGTCCACCCGGGACAGGGGAGCTCGATGAGCAGTTCTTC. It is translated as CASSPPGTGELDEQFF.

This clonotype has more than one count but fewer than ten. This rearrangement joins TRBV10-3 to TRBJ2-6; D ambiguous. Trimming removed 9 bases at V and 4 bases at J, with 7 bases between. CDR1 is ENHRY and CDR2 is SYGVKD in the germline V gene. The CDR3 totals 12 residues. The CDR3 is CAISSGANVLTF. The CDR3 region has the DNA TGTGCCATTTCTTCGGGGGCCAACGTCCTGACTTTC.

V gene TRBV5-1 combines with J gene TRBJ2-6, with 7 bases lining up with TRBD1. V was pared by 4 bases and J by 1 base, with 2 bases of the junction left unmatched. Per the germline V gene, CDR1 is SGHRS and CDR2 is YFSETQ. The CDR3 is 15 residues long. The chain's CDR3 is CASSVTGSGANVLTF. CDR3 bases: TGCGCCAGCAGCGTGACAGGGTCTGGGGCCAACGTCCTGACTTTC. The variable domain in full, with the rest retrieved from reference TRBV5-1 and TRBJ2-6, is KAGVTQTPRYLIKTRGQQVTLSCSPISGHRSVSWYQQTPGQGLQFLFEYFSETQRNKGNFPGRFSGRQFSNSRSEMNVSTLELGDSALYLCASSVTGSGANVLTFGAGSRLTVL.

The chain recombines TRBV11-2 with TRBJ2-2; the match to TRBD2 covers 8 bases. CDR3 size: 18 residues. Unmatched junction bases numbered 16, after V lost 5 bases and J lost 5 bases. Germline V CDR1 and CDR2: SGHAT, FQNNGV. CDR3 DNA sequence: TGTGCCAGCAGCCCGACCTGGGGAGCGGGAGACGGGACCGGGGAGCTGTTTTTT. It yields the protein CASSPTWGAGDGTGELFF.

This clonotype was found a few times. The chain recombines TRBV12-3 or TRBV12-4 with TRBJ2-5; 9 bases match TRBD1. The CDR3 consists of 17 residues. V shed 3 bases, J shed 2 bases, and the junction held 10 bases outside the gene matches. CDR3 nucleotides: TGTGCCAGCAGTTTCAGAGCGGACAGGGGTGGGCAAGAGACCCAGTACTTC. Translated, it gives CASSFRADRGGQETQYF.

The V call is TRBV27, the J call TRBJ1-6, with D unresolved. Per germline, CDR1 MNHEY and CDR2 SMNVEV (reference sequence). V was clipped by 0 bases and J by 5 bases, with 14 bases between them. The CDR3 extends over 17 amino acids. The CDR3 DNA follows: TGTGCCAGCAGTTTATCTATGCGGATAGCCGATAATTCACCCCTCCACTTT. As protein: CASSLSMRIADNSPLHF.

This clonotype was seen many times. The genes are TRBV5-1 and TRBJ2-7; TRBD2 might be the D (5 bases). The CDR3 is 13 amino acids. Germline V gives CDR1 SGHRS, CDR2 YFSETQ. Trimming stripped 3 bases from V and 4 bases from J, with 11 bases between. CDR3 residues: CASSSPGNYEQYF. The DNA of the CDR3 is TGCGCCAGCAGCTCTCCCGGGAATTACGAGCAGTACTTC.

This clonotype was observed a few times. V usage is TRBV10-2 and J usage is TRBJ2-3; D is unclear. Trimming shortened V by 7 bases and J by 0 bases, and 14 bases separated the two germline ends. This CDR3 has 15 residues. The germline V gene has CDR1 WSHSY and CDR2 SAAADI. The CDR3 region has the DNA TGCGCCAGCACCGGACCGGCCGAGAGCACAGATACGCAGTATTTT. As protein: CASTGPAESTDTQYF.

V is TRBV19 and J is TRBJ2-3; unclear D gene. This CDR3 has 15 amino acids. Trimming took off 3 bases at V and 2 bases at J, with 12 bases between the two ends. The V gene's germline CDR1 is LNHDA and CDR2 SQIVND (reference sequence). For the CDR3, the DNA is TGTGCCAGTAGTATCGCGGACGGAAACACAGATACGCAGTATTTT. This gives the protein CASSIADGNTDTQYF. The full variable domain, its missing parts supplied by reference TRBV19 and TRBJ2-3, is DGGITQSPKYLFRKEGQNVTLSCEQNLNHDAMYWYRQDPGQGLRLIYYSQIVNDFQKGDIAEGYSVSREKKESFPLTVTSAQKNPTAFYLCASSIADGNTDTQYFGPGTRLTVL.